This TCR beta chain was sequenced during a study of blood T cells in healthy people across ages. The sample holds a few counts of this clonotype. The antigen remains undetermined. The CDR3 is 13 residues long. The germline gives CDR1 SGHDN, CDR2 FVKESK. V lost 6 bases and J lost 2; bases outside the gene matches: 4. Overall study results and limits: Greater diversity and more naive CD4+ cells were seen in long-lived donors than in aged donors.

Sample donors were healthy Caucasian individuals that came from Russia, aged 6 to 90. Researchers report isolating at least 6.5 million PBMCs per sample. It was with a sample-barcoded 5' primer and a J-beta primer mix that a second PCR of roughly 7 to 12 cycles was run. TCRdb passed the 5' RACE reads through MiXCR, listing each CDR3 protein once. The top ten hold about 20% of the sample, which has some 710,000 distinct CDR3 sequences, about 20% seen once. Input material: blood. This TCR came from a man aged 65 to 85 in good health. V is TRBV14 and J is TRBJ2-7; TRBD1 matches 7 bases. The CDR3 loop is CASSLDRPYEQYF. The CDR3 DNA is TGTGCCAGCAGTCTGGACAGGCCCTACGAGCAGTACTTC. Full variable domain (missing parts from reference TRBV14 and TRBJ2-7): EAGVTQFPSHSVIEKGQTVTLRCDPISGHDNLYWYRRVMGKEIKFLLHFVKESKQDESGMPNNRFLAERTGGTYSTLKVQPAELEDSGVYFCASSLDRPYEQYFGPGTRLTVT.